Given below is one T cell receptor (beta chain) in context. Its binding antigen is unknown. No much larger clone is present one base from it, and per-base qualities are unavailable. V ends up 5 bases short and J 6 bases short, with an unmatched junction base count of 3. The germline V gene (reference sequence) yields LNHDA for CDR1 and SQIVND for CDR2. The CDR3 covers 13 residues, taking in both the cysteine and the phenylalanine. Left in the record is the CDR3 DNA by itself, 39 bases read in frame from the first base. The record originates from a study of OX40 agonist ivuxolimab in advanced cancers. Regarding the study in general: Ivuxolimab, which targeted the costimulatory receptor OX40 (CD134), was an agonistic, fully human IgG2 monoclonal antibody. Peripheral TCRbeta sequencing aimed to test whether ivuxolimab altered TCR sequence diversity and caused clonal T-cell expansion. The paper reports the monotherapy dose-escalation portion (N ≈ 50 patients) of the phase I ivuxolimab trial. Intravenous ivuxolimab was administered to patients every 2 weeks at six dose levels: 0.01, 0.1, 0.3, 1.5, 3 and 10 mg/kg. In the dose-escalation cohort, more than 75% of patients were male, and the mean age was approximately 60 years, with a range of about 23 to 90. Partial responses occurred in three dose-escalation patients: two with cutaneous melanoma and one with hepatocellular carcinoma. Of the roughly 51 dose-escalation patients, hepatocellular carcinoma was present in around 20, melanoma in some 15, renal cell carcinoma in 9 and head and neck cancer in 9. Prior anti-PD-1, anti-PD-L1 or anti-CTLA-4 therapy was permitted, and less than 45% of dose-escalation patients had received checkpoint inhibitors. Results the study describes overall, beyond this receptor: Antigen specificity was not determined for the clonally expanded peripheral T cells. Clonal expansion of both CD4+ and CD8+ blood T cells was observed from baseline to week 6 at doses 0.1 to 3.0 mg/kg. Partial responders in the 0.1-3.0 mg/kg groups had among the lowest normalized peripheral clonal expansion, especially among CD8+ T cells. Low levels of normalized T-cell clonal expansion were also seen in some patients who did not respond. After ivuxolimab, CD8+ T cells had more expanded clones than CD4+ T cells on average.

To sequence the TCRbeta CDR3 region, genomic DNA was isolated from the sorted cells. The immunoSEQ Assay was used for sequencing of TCRbeta CDR3 regions. This is the immuneACCESS table as TCRdb keeps it, with only in-frame sequences that have V and J called. A part of the clones is gone; compared with another copy, unresolved V genes explain less than half, and the rest is unexplained. The sample records roughly 62,000 clones, about 85% of which are singletons. The ten most abundant clones make up roughly 4.5% of the sample. Patients with autoimmune disease history or receiving systemic immunosuppression were excluded from the trial. Peripheral blood for TCR sequencing was drawn from every dose cohort at baseline, at cycle 4 day 1 and at cycle 7 day 1. Samples came from an open-label, multicenter, first-in-human phase I dose-escalation trial of ivuxolimab. Adults with locally advanced or metastatic melanoma, renal cell carcinoma, hepatocellular carcinoma or head and neck squamous cell carcinoma were enrolled in the trial. CD4+ and CD8+ T cells were sorted separately from peripheral blood before TCR sequencing.

The source is an adult with an advanced solid tumor such as melanoma, head and neck, liver or kidney cancer. The material was CD4+ or CD8+ T cells sorted from blood, obtained in a trial of the OX40 agonist ivuxolimab. This sequence uses TRBV19 and TRBJ2-7, and TRBD1 aligns with 11 junction nucleotides. CDR3 loop: CASSLDRGREQYF. The DNA sequence follows: TGTGCCAGTAGTCTGGACAGGGGGCGCGAGCAGTACTTC.